What follows are 19 T cell receptor beta chains derived from one specimen sequenced in a study of cytomegalovirus exposure and HLA in healthy donors. The study ran its PCR with 60 Vbeta and 13 Jbeta primers. This table comes from immunoSEQ multiplex PCR, and its TCRdb copy is limited to in-frame clones, with some not included. The sample lists tens of thousands of clones, about 68% occurring once. Source material: PBMCs. These TCRs come from a woman aged 30 to 39 in good health and CMV-seropositive.

The DNA of the CDR3 is TGTGCCAGCAGTTCTACAGGGGAGGCTGGCTACACCTTC. Protein sequence: CASSSTGEAGYTF. The chain uses TRBV6-5 and TRBJ1-2, with 7 bases matching TRBD1. This CDR3 has 13 amino acids. Germline trimming cut 4 bases from V and 7 bases from J; bases unmatched to any gene: 6. The germline V gene encodes CDR1 MNHEY and CDR2 SVGAGI.

The gene calls are TRBV29-1 and TRBJ2-5; D is ambiguous. The ends were cut back, 5 bases at V and 5 bases at J, with 18 bases in the middle. This CDR3 has 14 residues. Germline lookup yields CDR1 SQVTM and CDR2 ANQGSEA. The CDR3 sequence: CSVTRFPFGETQYF. The CDR3 nucleotides read TGCAGCGTTACGCGGTTCCCGTTCGGGGAGACCCAGTACTTC.

V gene TRBV29-1 combines with J gene TRBJ2-1, with D possibly matching TRBD2 (5 bases). The CDR3 has 13 amino acids. V was shortened by 4 bases and J by 3 bases, with 10 bases between the two germline ends. The germline gives CDR1 SQVTM, CDR2 ANQGSEA. For the CDR3, the DNA is TGCAGCGTTGTAGCCGGAGGCTACAATGAGCAGTTCTTC. Protein product: CSVVAGGYNEQFF.

CDR3 in DNA: TGTGCCAGCAGCTTAGGGGCTGATGAGCAGTTCTTC. Translated, it gives CASSLGADEQFF. The V gene is TRBV7-2, the J gene TRBJ2-1; D is ambiguous. Trimming took off 1 base at V and 8 bases at J, with 6 bases between the two ends. This CDR3 contains 12 residues. Germline CDR1 and CDR2: SGHTA and FQGNSA.

V is TRBV7-8 and J is TRBJ2-4; 12 bases line up with TRBD2. The trim removed 5 bases at V and 6 bases at J, leaving 11 bases unmatched. CDR1 is SGHVS, CDR2 FQNEAQ, per germline. The length of the CDR3 is 17 residues. CDR3 loop: CASSPLTSGSARNIQYF. The CDR3, as DNA: TGTGCCAGCAGCCCTTTGACTAGCGGGAGCGCGAGAAACATTCAGTACTTC.

The V and J genes are TRBV6-1 and TRBJ2-1; 8 bases match TRBD2. Germline V gene data show CDR1 as MNHNS and CDR2 as SASEGT. The CDR3 has 15 amino acids. V gave up 2 bases and J gave up 9 bases; unmatched junction bases: 9. CDR3 sequence reads: CASSEKSSGYLEQFF. The CDR3 coding sequence is TGTGCCAGCAGTGAAAAGTCTAGCGGGTATCTTGAGCAGTTCTTC.

This clone is deemed medium-sized. The chain uses TRBV5-1 and TRBJ1-3; D is possibly TRBD1 (5 bases). This CDR3 spans 16 amino acids. The germline CDR1 and CDR2 sequences are SGHRS and YFSETQ. V was pared by 0 bases and J by 2 bases, with 12 bases between. The CDR3 DNA reads as TGCGCCAGCAGCTTGGAACCGGGACTGGCTGGAAACACCATATATTTT. This gives the protein CASSLEPGLAGNTIYF.

CDR3 nucleotide sequence: TGTGCCAGCAGCGTTACAGGGAGGGGGTACAATGAGCAGTTCTTC. Translated: CASSVTGRGYNEQFF. The genes are TRBV9 and TRBJ2-1, with D tentatively TRBD2 (7 bases). The V end lost 2 bases, the J end lost 4 bases, and 13 bases lay between the germline ends. Per the germline V gene, CDR1 is SGDLS and CDR2 is YYNGEE. This CDR3 comprises 15 residues. The full variable domain, completed using reference TRBV9 and TRBJ2-1, is DSGVTQTPKHLITATGQRVTLRCSPRSGDLSVYWYQQSLDQGLQFLIQYYNGEERAKGNILERFSAQQFPDLHSELNLSSLELGDSALYFCASSVTGRGYNEQFFGPGTRLTVL.

V gene TRBV5-1 combines with J gene TRBJ2-7; 9 bases are a match to TRBD1. The junction had 6 bases not matched to a gene; V was cut back by 0 bases and J by 2 bases. The CDR3 is 16 amino acids. CDR1 is SGHRS and CDR2 is YFSETQ in the germline V gene. The CDR3, as DNA: TGCGCCAGCAGCTTGGGAACAGGGGGCGCGCCCTACGAGCAGTACTTC. Protein product: CASSLGTGGAPYEQYF.

The chain employs TRBV7-9 and TRBJ1-1; no definite D call. The CDR3 extends over 13 amino acids. Deletions cut 5 bases from V and 5 bases from J, with 12 bases between. Germline CDR1 reads SEHNR; CDR2 reads FQNEAQ (reference sequence). The CDR3 DNA sequence: TGTGCCAGCAGCCCCCAGGCGGGGACTGAAGCTTTCTTT. Protein product: CASSPQAGTEAFF.

This chain joins TRBV6-5 and TRBJ2-7; 10 bases are a match to TRBD2. Germline values: CDR1 MNHEY, CDR2 SVGAGI. The CDR3 sequence is 15 residues long. J lost 4 bases, V lost 6 bases, and 9 bases had no gene match. The CDR3 reads CASSPPLAGRYEQYF. In DNA form, the CDR3 reads TGTGCCAGCAGCCCCCCACTAGCGGGAAGGTACGAGCAGTACTTC.

The gene calls are TRBV28 and TRBJ1-4; 8 bases map to TRBD1. The germline gives CDR1 MDHEN, CDR2 SYDVKM. The J segment lost 2 bases and the V segment lost 10 bases, leaving 3 bases of the junction unmatched. The CDR3 extends over 13 amino acids. For the CDR3, the DNA is TGTGCCACGACAGGGGCGACTAATGAAAAACTGTTTTTT. Translating gives CATTGATNEKLFF.

The chain joins TRBV6-5 to TRBJ2-3; 7 nucleotides line up with TRBD1. Trimming cost V 3 bases and J 0 bases; bases outside gene matches: 3. CDR1 is MNHEY and CDR2 is SVGAGI in the germline V gene. This CDR3 spans 15 amino acids. This chain's CDR3 is CASSYWGQSTDTQYF. The DNA for the CDR3 is TGTGCCAGCAGTTATTGGGGACAGAGCACAGATACGCAGTATTTT.

The chain has TRBV7-8 and TRBJ2-3, with a possible D match to TRBD1 (5 bases). V dropped 1 base and J dropped 0 bases, with 8 bases sitting between them. The CDR3 is 15 residues long. CDR1 and CDR2 (germline): SGHVS, FQNEAQ. The CDR3 is CASSLDHRSTDTQYF. For the CDR3, the DNA is TGTGCCAGCAGCTTAGATCACAGGAGCACAGATACGCAGTATTTT.

The CDR3 loop reads CASSPQTSGNNEQYF. Written as DNA, the CDR3 is TGTGCCAGCAGTCCCCAGACTAGCGGGAACAACGAGCAGTACTTC. The chain combines TRBV28 with TRBJ2-7; 11 bases are shared with TRBD2. This CDR3 has 15 amino acids. With 5 bases clipped from V and 5 bases from J, the junction kept 8 bases outside the gene matches. Germline-derived CDR1 and CDR2 are MDHEN and SYDVKM. Supplemented by reference TRBV28 and TRBJ2-7, the full variable domain reads DVKVTQSSRYLVKRTGEKVFLECVQDMDHENMFWYRQDPGLGLRLIYFSYDVKMKEKGDIPEGYSVSREKKERFSLILESASTNQTSMYLCASSPQTSGNNEQYFGPGTRLTVT.

This sequence joins TRBV7-9 and TRBJ2-7; D uncertain. Germline lookup yields CDR1 SEHNR and CDR2 FQNEAQ (reference sequence). The CDR3 totals 14 residues. Trimming cost V 2 bases and J 2 bases, with 10 bases left between them. CDR3: CASSLSLPPYEQYF. The CDR3, as DNA: TGTGCCAGCAGCTTATCACTCCCTCCCTACGAGCAGTACTTC.

This clone showed up just a few times. CDR3 bases: TGTGCCAGCAGTTACAAGGGGGACATTGGAAACACCATATATTTT. Its protein is CASSYKGDIGNTIYF. The chain is built from TRBV6-5 and TRBJ1-3; tentative D call: TRBD1 (6 bases). This CDR3 has 15 amino acids. The V end was cut by 2 bases, the J end by 3 bases, with 11 bases between. Germline CDR1 MNHEY, CDR2 SVGAGI.

The table lists this clone with a few counts. This chain uses TRBV10-3 with TRBJ2-2; perhaps TRBD2 as D (6 bases). V was clipped by 4 bases and J by 0 bases, with 12 bases between them. The germline V gene has CDR1 ENHRY and CDR2 SYGVKD. This CDR3 is 16 amino acids long. The CDR3 region is CAISASGDPNTGELFF. The CDR3 DNA reads as TGTGCCATCAGTGCCTCGGGAGATCCGAACACCGGGGAGCTGTTTTTT.

The gene calls are TRBV13 and TRBJ2-1, with 7 bases matching TRBD1. V was pared by 0 bases and J by 8 bases, with 7 bases of the junction left unmatched. Looked up from germline, CDR1 is PRHDT and CDR2 is FYEKMQ (reference sequence). The CDR3 loop spans 15 amino acids. The CDR3 loop reads CASSLGGQASDEQFF. As DNA, the CDR3 is TGTGCCAGCAGCTTAGGAGGACAGGCTTCTGATGAGCAGTTCTTC.